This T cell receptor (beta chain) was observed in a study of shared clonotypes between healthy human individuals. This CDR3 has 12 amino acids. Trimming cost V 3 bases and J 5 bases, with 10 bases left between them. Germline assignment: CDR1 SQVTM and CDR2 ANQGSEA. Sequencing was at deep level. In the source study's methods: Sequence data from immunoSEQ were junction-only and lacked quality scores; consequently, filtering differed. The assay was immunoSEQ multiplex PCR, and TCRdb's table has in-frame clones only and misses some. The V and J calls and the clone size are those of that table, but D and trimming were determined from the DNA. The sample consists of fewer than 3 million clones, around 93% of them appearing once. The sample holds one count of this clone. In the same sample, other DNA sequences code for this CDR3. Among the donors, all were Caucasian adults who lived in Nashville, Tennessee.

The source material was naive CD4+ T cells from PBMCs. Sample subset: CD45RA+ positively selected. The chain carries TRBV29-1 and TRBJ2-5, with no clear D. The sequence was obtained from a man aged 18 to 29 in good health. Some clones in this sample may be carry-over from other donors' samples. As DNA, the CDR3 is TGCAGCGTTGAGTTGCTCGCGGAGACCCAGTACTTC. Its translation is CSVELLAETQYF.